This T cell receptor beta chain was observed in a study of blood T cell repertoires in COVID-19 (dated by TCRdb to about 2020). For context, the study as a whole: Samples from collaborators originated in the United States, Italy and Spain and spanned both the acute and convalescent phases of COVID-19. Nearly every sample came with metadata listing a de-identified subject ID, COVID-19 status, age in years and sex. The prospective study material was composed of cDNA or gDNA derived from T cells, B-cell-depleted T cells, or PBMCs. Samples were obtained from the ongoing ImmuneRACE study (first 160 participants) and from some 1,200 subjects provided by 6 global collaborators. The repertoires were released in a freely available public database meant as a resource for research on the immune response to SARS-CoV-2. Where HLA class I and class II types were available, the types were taken from metadata supplied by the sample provider, not from assay-based typing. Subjects who had been exposed to COVID-19, were actively infected with it, or had recovered from it provided the deeply sampled blood TCRbeta repertoires that made up the dataset.

At one collaborating source in Seattle, patients were enrolled during active infection and were followed longitudinally through the course of disease. Each collaborating institution followed its own protocols to collect whole blood in K2EDTA tubes. For TCRbeta analysis, collaborator samples were shipped as frozen whole blood, as isolated PBMCs, or as DNA extracted from either sample type. For this clone: Its binding antigen is unknown. Per-nucleotide qualities are absent, and no much larger clonotype sits a single base away.

Summary of the overall study and its limitations: The quantity of clinical and demographic metadata differed by source and by participant and was supplied without curation.

TCRbeta CDR3 regions were amplified from genomic DNA by means of the immunoSEQ Assay, a bias-controlled multiplex PCR. Per the source publication's procedure: The number of nucleated cells in each sample was estimated from the amplification of reference gene primers within the assay. To quantify the absolute abundance of each unique TCRbeta CDR3 rearrangement, sequence reads were collapsed and filtered. Productive Simpson clonality was computed per sample as the square root of Simpson's diversity index over productive rearrangements. TCRdb re-hosts the immuneACCESS table, in-frame sequences only. Its copies lack some clones; in the studies checked, an unresolved V gene accounts for under half of them, and the cause for the rest is not known. The V and J calls and clone size were taken over from that table, and D and trimming were inferred from the DNA. In all, the sample holds roughly 220,000 clones, and roughly 79% of those were seen once. The ten largest make up roughly 8% of the sample.

The sequence was collected from a woman older than 75 with COVID-19, enrolled during active disease. Sequenced input: peripheral blood.

The CDR3 reads as follows: CASSPDRFDEKLFF. The DNA reads as follows: TGTGCCAGCAGTCCCGACAGGTTTGATGAAAAACTGTTTTTT. The chain is assembled from TRBV2 and TRBJ1-4, and TRBD1 may be the D gene, going by 6 matching bases. Reading the germline V gene gives CDR1 SNHLY and CDR2 FYNNEI. Relative to germline, V is 5 bases shorter and J is 6 bases shorter, with 13 bases between their ends. Measured from the cysteine to the phenylalanine, the CDR3 is 14 residues long. Kept here is only the CDR3 DNA, which spans 42 bases and is read in frame from base 1. Here the CDR3 is joined to the reference TRBV2 and TRBJ1-4 genes, and the full variable domain is: EPEVTQTPSHQVTQMGQEVILRCVPISNHLYFYWYRQILGQKVEFLVSFYNNEISEKSEIFDDQFSVERPDGSNFTLKIRSTKLEDSAMYFCASSPDRFDEKLFFGSGTQLSVL.